This T cell receptor beta chain was sequenced for a study of blood T cell repertoires in COVID-19 (dated by TCRdb to about 2020). At the level of the whole study: Samples covering the acute and convalescent phases of COVID-19 were provided by collaborators in the United States, Italy and Spain. The repertoires were made available in a free public database intended to serve as a resource for research on the immune response to SARS-CoV-2. Sample metadata almost always included a de-identified subject ID, COVID-19 status, age in years and sex. The samples were drawn from the first 160 participants of the ongoing ImmuneRACE study and from 950 to 1,500 subjects provided by 6 global collaborators. The material from the prospective study consisted of cDNA or gDNA derived from T cells, B-cell-depleted T cells, or PBMCs. Where available, HLA class I and class II types were taken from metadata supplied by the sample provider and were not determined by assay-based typing. Subjects who had been exposed to COVID-19, were actively infected with it, or had recovered from it provided the deeply sampled blood TCRbeta repertoires that made up the dataset.

In the case of this clone: Its antigen is still unknown. There are no base qualities to consult, and no much larger clone falls within one base.

Sequences SGDLS (CDR1) and YYNGEE (CDR2) are obtained from the germline V gene. Trimming removed 0 bases from V and 9 bases from J; the gene matches leave 6 bases unexplained. Inclusive of the bounding cysteine and phenylalanine, the CDR3 is 15 residues long. Kept here is only the CDR3 DNA, which spans 45 bases and is read in frame from base 1. Enrolling through a virtual design, the prospective study's participants ranged in age from about 18 to 100 years and lived across about two dozen United States geographic areas. In the prospective study, cohorts were assigned on the basis of participant-reported clinical history obtained from a screening survey and a study questionnaire. Recovered participants in ImmuneRACE Cohort 3 were defined as having two consecutive negative NP/OP PCR tests, clearance from a healthcare professional, or resolution of symptoms. Each participant in the prospective study had whole blood, serum and a nasopharyngeal or oropharyngeal swab collected by mobile phlebotomists. Participants in the prospective study had the option to provide additional blood draws and questionnaires over a roughly two-month period. Blood samples from the prospective study were shipped frozen or at room temperature prior to DNA extraction.

TCRbeta CDR3 regions were amplified from genomic DNA by means of the immunoSEQ Assay, a bias-controlled multiplex PCR. From the authors' description of their analysis: The number of nucleated cells in each sample was estimated from the amplification of reference gene primers within the assay. To quantify the absolute abundance of each unique TCRbeta CDR3 rearrangement, sequence reads were collapsed and filtered. For each sample, productive Simpson clonality was calculated as the square root of Simpson's diversity index across productive rearrangements. Sourced from immuneACCESS, this table was stored by TCRdb with only in-frame sequences that have V and J called. A share of the clones is absent; for the studies checked, an unresolved V gene accounts for under half, and the remainder has no known explanation. V and J calls plus clone size are reproduced from that table; the DNA served to infer D and trimming. This sample comprises approximately 230,000 clones, approximately 90% of them detected only once. The leading ten clones occupy 3.5% to 5% of the sample.

General study outcomes and caveats: The quantity of clinical and demographic metadata differed by source and by participant and was supplied without curation.

This receptor was obtained from a woman under 40 who had recovered from COVID-19. Source material: PBMCs or T cells enriched from blood (not recorded which). The rearranged chain carries TRBV9 and TRBJ2-1, with 10 central nucleotides matching TRBD2. The nucleotides read TGTGCCAGCAGCGTAGGGGCTAGCGGGAGCGGTGAGCAGTTCTTC. Translation gives CASSVGASGSGEQFF.